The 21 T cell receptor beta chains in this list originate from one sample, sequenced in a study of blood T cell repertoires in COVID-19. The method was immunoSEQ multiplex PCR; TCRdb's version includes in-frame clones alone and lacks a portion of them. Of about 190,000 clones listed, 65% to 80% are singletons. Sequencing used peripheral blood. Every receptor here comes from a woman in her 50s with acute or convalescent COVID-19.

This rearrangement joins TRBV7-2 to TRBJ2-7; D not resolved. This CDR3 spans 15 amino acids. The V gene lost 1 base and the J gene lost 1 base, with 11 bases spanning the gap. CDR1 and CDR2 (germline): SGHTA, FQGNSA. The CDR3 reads CASSLEQSKSYEQYF. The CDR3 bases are TGTGCCAGCAGCTTAGAACAGTCAAAATCCTACGAGCAGTACTTC.

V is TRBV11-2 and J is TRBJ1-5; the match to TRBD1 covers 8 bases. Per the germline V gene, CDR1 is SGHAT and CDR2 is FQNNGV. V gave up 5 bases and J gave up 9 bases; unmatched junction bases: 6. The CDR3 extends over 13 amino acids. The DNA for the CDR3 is TGTGCCAGCAGCGCAGACAGGGGTTGGCCCCAGCATTTT. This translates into CASSADRGWPQHF.

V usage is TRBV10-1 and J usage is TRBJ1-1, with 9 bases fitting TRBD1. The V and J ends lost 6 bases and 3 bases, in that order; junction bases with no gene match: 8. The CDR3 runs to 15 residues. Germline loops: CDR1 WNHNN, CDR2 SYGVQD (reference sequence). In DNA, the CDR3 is TGCGCCAGCAGCCGGGACAGGGTAATGTACACTGAAGCTTTCTTT. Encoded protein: CASSRDRVMYTEAFF.

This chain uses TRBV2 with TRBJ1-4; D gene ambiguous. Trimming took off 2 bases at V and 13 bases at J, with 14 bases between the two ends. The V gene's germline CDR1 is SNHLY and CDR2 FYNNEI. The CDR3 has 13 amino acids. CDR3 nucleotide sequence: TGTGCCAGCAGTGAAAGGAGCCTATCCCTACTGTTTTTT. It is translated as CASSERSLSLLFF.

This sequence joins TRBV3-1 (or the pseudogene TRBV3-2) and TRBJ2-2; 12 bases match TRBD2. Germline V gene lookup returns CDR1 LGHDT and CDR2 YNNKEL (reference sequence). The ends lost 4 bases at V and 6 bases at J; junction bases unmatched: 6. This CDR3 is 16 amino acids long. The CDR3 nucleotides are TGTGCCAGCAGCCCGGGACTAGCGGGCAACCCCGGGGAGCTGTTTTTT. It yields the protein CASSPGLAGNPGELFF.

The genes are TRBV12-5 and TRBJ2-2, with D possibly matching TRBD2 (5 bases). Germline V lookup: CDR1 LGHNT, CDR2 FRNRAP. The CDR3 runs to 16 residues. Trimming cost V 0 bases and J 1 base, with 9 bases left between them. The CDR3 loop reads CASGLVRAGNTGELFF. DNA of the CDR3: TGTGCTAGTGGTTTGGTAAGGGCGGGGAACACCGGGGAGCTGTTTTTT.

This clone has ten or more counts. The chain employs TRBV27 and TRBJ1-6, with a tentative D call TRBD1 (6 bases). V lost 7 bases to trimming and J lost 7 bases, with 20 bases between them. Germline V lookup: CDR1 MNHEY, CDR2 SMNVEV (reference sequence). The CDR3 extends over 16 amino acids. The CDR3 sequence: CASTTTGGAYNSPLHF. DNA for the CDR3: TGTGCCAGCACCACCACTGGGGGGGCTTACAATTCACCCCTCCACTTT.

In DNA, the CDR3 is TGTGCCAGTCTTAGACAAGTTGGCACTGAAGCTTTCTTT. Its protein is CASLRQVGTEAFF. J is TRBJ1-1 and V is TRBV19; no clear D. Trimming pared 8 bases from V and 4 bases from J, leaving 14 bases between. Germline CDR1 is LNHDA and CDR2 is SQIVND (reference sequence). The CDR3 totals 13 residues.

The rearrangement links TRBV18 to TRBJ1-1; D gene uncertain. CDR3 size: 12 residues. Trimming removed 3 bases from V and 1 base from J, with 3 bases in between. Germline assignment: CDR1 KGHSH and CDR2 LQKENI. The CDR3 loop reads CASSPQNTEAFF. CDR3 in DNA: TGTGCCAGCTCACCCCAGAACACTGAAGCTTTCTTT. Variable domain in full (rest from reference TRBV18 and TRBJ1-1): NAGVMQNPRHLVRRRGQEARLRCSPMKGHSHVYWYRQLPEEGLKFMVYLQKENIIDESGMPKERFSAEFPKEGPSILRIQQVVRGDSAAYFCASSPQNTEAFFGQGTRLTVV.

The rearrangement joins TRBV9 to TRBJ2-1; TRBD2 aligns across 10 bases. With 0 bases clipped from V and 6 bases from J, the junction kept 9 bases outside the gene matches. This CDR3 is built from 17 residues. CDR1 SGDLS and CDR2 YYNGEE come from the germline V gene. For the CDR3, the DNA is TGTGCCAGCAGCGTAGAGGGTAGCGGGAGGCGAGGCAATGAGCAGTTCTTC. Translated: CASSVEGSGRRGNEQFF.

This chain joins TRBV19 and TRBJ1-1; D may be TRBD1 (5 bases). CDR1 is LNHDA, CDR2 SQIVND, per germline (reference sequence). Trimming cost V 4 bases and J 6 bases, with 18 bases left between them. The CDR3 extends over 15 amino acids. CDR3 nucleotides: TGTGCCAGTAGTACTTCCACAGGTATATTTGCTGAAGCTTTCTTT. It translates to CASSTSTGIFAEAFF. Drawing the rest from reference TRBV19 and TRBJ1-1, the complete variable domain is DGGITQSPKYLFRKEGQNVTLSCEQNLNHDAMYWYRQDPGQGLRLIYYSQIVNDFQKGDIAEGYSVSREKKESFPLTVTSAQKNPTAFYLCASSTSTGIFAEAFFGQGTRLTVV.

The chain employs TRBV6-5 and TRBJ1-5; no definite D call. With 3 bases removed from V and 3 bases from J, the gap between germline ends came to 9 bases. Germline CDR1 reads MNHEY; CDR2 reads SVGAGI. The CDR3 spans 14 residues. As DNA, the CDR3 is TGTGCCAGCAGTTATTTATCCCCCAATCAGCCCCAGCATTTT. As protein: CASSYLSPNQPQHF.

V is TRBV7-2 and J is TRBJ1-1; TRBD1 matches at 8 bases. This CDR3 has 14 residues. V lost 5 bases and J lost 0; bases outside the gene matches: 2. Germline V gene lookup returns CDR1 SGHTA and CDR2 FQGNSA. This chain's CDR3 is CASSPDRVNTEAFF. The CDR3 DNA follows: TGTGCCAGCAGCCCGGACAGGGTGAACACTGAAGCTTTCTTT.

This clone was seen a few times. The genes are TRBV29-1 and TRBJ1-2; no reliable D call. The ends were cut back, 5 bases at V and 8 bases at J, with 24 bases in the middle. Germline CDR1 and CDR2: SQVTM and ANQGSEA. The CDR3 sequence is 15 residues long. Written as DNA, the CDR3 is TGCAGCGTTTCCTCAGGTACAAGGACTTCTATGGGCTACACCTTC. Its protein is CSVSSGTRTSMGYTF.

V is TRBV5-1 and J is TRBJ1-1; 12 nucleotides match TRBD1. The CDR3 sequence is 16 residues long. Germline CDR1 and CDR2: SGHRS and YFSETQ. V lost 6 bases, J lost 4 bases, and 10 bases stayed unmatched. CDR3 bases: TGCGCCAGCAAACCCCCCCCGGGACAGGGGGCCACTGAAGCTTTCTTT. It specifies CASKPPPGQGATEAFF.

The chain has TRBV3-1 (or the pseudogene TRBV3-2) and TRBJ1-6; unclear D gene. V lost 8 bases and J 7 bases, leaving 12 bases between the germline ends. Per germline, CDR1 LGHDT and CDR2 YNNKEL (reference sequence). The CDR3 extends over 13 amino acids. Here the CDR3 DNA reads TGTGCCAGCGCCCCCGGGATCAATTCACCCCTCCACTTT. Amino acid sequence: CASAPGINSPLHF.

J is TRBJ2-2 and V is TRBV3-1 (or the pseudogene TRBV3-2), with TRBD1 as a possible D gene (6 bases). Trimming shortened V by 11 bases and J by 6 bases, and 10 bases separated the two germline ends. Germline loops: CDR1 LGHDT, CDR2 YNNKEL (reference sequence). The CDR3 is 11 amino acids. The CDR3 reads CAVHRAGELFF. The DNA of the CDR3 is TGTGCCGTACACAGGGCCGGGGAGCTGTTTTTT.

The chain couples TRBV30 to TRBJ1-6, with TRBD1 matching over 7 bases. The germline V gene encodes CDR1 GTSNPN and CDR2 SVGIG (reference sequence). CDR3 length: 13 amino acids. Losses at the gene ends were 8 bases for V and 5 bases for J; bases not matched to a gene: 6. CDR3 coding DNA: TGTGCCGGACAGGCTTTTGATAATTCACCCCTCCACTTT. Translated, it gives CAGQAFDNSPLHF.

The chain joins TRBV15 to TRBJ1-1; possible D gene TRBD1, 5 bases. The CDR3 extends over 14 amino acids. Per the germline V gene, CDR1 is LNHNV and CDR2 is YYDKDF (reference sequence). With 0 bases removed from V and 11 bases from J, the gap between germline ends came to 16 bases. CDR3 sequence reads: CATSREQVLSRAFF. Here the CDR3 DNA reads TGTGCCACCAGCAGAGAACAGGTACTCAGTAGGGCTTTCTTT.

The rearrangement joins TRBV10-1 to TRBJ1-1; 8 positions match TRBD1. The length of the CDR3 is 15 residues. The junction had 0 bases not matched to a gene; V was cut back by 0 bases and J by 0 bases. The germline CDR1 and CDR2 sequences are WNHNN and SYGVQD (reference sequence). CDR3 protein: CASSESTGVNTEAFF. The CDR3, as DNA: TGCGCCAGCAGTGAGTCGACAGGGGTGAACACTGAAGCTTTCTTT.

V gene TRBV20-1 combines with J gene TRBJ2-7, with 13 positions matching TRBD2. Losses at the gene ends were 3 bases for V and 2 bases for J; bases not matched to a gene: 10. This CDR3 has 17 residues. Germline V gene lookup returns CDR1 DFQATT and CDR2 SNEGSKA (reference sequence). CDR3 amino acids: CSASGLAGVKKTYEQYF. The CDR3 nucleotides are TGCAGTGCTAGTGGACTAGCGGGAGTCAAAAAGACCTACGAGCAGTACTTC.